The rows below give T cell receptor beta chains drawn from one sample of a study of T cells in tuberculosis. The method was immunoSEQ multiplex PCR; TCRdb's version includes in-frame clones alone and lacks a portion of them. The sample consists of tens of thousands of clones, 92% of them appearing once. Sequencing was performed on PBMCs, taken at tuberculosis diagnosis. These receptors all come from an adult with tuberculosis. Some clones in this sample may be carry-over from other donors' samples. CDR3s include the opening cysteine and the closing phenylalanine or tryptophan. A D gene is named only where the DNA matches it firmly. The listing skips clone size in some rows; elsewhere it reads once, few, many or a size class.

j_call,v_call,clone_size,d_call,cdr3_aa,cdr3_nt
TRBJ1-1,TRBV27,once,NA,CASSTIGGLEGNTEAFF,TGTGCCAGCAGTACCATCGGGGGGTTGGAGGGGAACACTGAAGCTTTCTTT
TRBJ2-3,TRBV6-5,NA,TRBD1,CASSYSTGLDTQYF,TGTGCCAGCAGTTACTCGACAGGGTTAGATACGCAGTATTTT
TRBJ1-6,TRBV5-1,NA,TRBD1,CASSLQGAVDSPLHF,TGCGCCAGCAGCCTCCAGGGGGCAGTGGATTCACCCCTCCACTTT
TRBJ2-3,TRBV5-8,NA,NA,CASSLNRDMSTDTQYF,TGTGCCAGCAGCTTGAACCGGGATATGAGCACAGATACGCAGTATTTT
TRBJ2-7,TRBV6-1,NA,TRBD1,CAGRDRGSYEQYF,TGTGCCGGCCGGGACAGGGGATCCTACGAGCAGTACTTC
TRBJ1-2,TRBV6-1,NA,TRBD1,CASSGQGPLGYTF,TGTGCCAGCAGCGGACAGGGACCCCTCGGCTACACCTTC
TRBJ2-7,TRBV2,NA,NA,CASSFHEQYF,TGTGCCAGCAGCTTTCACGAGCAGTACTTC
TRBJ2-7,TRBV27,NA,NA,CASSLGLGEQYF,TGTGCCAGCAGTTTAGGGCTTGGCGAGCAGTACTTC
TRBJ1-1,TRBV5-6,NA,NA,CASSLVDMNTEAFF,TGTGCCAGCAGCTTGGTGGACATGAACACTGAAGCTTTCTTT
TRBJ2-3,TRBV11-3,NA,TRBD1,CASSQGQGALTDTQYF,TGTGCCAGCAGCCAAGGACAGGGGGCTTTAACAGATACGCAGTATTTT
TRBJ1-2,TRBV10-3,NA,TRBD1,CAISESRTGGFYGYTF,TGTGCCATCAGTGAGTCGAGGACAGGGGGATTCTATGGCTACACCTTC
TRBJ1-1,TRBV19,NA,TRBD1,CASSIGAGGLTEAFF,TGTGCCAGTAGTATTGGGGCAGGGGGCTTAACTGAAGCTTTCTTT
TRBJ2-5,TRBV25-1,once,NA,CASRGALWETQYF,TGTGCCAGCCGGGGGGCGTTATGGGAGACCCAGTACTTC
TRBJ1-2,TRBV30,NA,TRBD1,CAWSVSQGAMGYTF,TGTGCCTGGAGTGTATCACAGGGGGCAATGGGCTACACCTTC
TRBJ2-7,TRBV27,NA,NA,CASSITGHYEQYF,TGTGCCAGCAGTATAACGGGACACTACGAGCAGTACTTC
TRBJ2-7,TRBV7-2,NA,TRBD2,CASSLSGGSYEQYF,TGTGCCAGCAGCTTAAGCGGGGGGTCCTACGAGCAGTACTTC
TRBJ1-2,TRBV29-1,NA,NA,CSVAGGADYGYTF,TGCAGCGTGGCGGGGGGCGCAGACTATGGCTACACCTTC
TRBJ1-4,TRBV15,NA,NA,CATSRGSGDNEKLFF,TGTGCCACCAGCAGAGGATCAGGGGATAATGAAAAACTGTTTTTT
TRBJ2-3,TRBV5-1,NA,TRBD1,CASSYPGQGTDTQYF,TGCGCCAGCAGCTACCCGGGACAGGGAACAGATACGCAGTATTTT
TRBJ2-2,TRBV2,NA,NA,CASQLGRLVRTGELFF,TGTGCCAGCCAGCTGGGGCGACTAGTTCGAACCGGGGAGCTGTTTTTT
TRBJ1-2,TRBV5-1,NA,TRBD1,CASSTTGDIDYGYTF,TGCGCCAGCAGCACGACAGGGGATATTGACTATGGCTACACCTTC
TRBJ1-3,TRBV29-1,once,NA,CSVDGDSGNTIYF,TGCAGCGTTGACGGTGACTCTGGAAACACCATATATTTT
TRBJ2-7,TRBV6-1,NA,NA,CASSEEITRYEQYF,TGTGCCAGCAGTGAAGAGATTACGCGCTACGAGCAGTACTTC
TRBJ2-7,TRBV5-4,NA,NA,CASSLKTSVGEQYF,TGTGCCAGCAGCTTGAAAACTAGTGTAGGCGAGCAGTACTTC
TRBJ1-1,TRBV5-1,NA,NA,CASSPDPQGNTEAFF,TGCGCCAGCAGCCCGGACCCTCAGGGGAACACTGAAGCTTTCTTT
TRBJ2-2,TRBV27,NA,NA,CASSGLRENTGELFF,TGTGCCAGCAGTGGCCTCCGGGAAAACACCGGGGAGCTGTTTTTT
TRBJ1-1,TRBV9,few,NA,CASSADSYTEAFF,TGTGCCAGCAGCGCCGACAGCTACACTGAAGCTTTCTTT
TRBJ2-7,TRBV14,NA,TRBD1,CASSQDWGKQGTYEQYF,TGTGCCAGCAGCCAAGATTGGGGGAAACAGGGGACCTACGAGCAGTACTTC
TRBJ1-2,TRBV5-1,NA,NA,CASSLDSYGYTF,TGCGCCAGCAGCCTCGACAGCTATGGCTACACCTTC
TRBJ2-7,TRBV2,NA,NA,CASSELAYEQYF,TGTGCCAGCAGTGAACTAGCCTACGAGCAGTACTTC
TRBJ1-6,TRBV7-9,NA,TRBD1,CASSHGTGDNSPLHF,TGTGCCAGCAGCCATGGGACAGGGGATAATTCACCCCTCCACTTT
TRBJ2-7,TRBV19,NA,NA,CASSPMQASYEQYF,TGTGCCAGTAGTCCGATGCAGGCCTCCTACGAGCAGTACTTC
TRBJ1-3,TRBV18,NA,NA,CASSPETGGGNTIYF,TGTGCCAGCTCACCGGAGACAGGTGGCGGAAACACCATATATTTT
TRBJ1-2,TRBV9,once,NA,CASSEASYYGYTF,TGTGCCAGCAGCGAAGCGAGTTACTATGGCTACACCTTC
TRBJ1-6,TRBV10-3,NA,TRBD1,CAISPGQGQSPLHF,TGTGCCATCAGCCCGGGACAGGGCCAATCACCCCTCCACTTT
TRBJ2-5,TRBV6-5,NA,TRBD1,CASSYTTGDRTQYF,TGTGCCAGCAGTTACACCACAGGGGATCGGACCCAGTACTTC
TRBJ2-3,TRBV10-3,NA,NA,CAIRNTADTQYF,TGTGCCATCAGAAATACAGCAGATACGCAGTATTTT
TRBJ1-5,TRBV5-5,NA,NA,CASSLEGERDYSNQPQHF,TGTGCCAGCAGCTTGGAGGGTGAGAGGGACTATAGCAATCAGCCCCAGCATTTT
TRBJ2-1,TRBV18,NA,TRBD1,CASSAGQGAFNEQFF,TGTGCCAGCTCAGCGGGACAGGGGGCGTTCAATGAGCAGTTCTTC
TRBJ2-1,TRBV7-3,NA,TRBD1,CASSPDRSSYNEQFF,TGTGCCAGCAGCCCGGACAGGAGCTCCTACAATGAGCAGTTCTTC
TRBJ1-6,TRBV27,NA,NA,CASSLFQVAGNSPLHF,TGTGCCAGCAGTTTATTCCAGGTGGCAGGTAATTCACCCCTCCACTTT
TRBJ2-1,TRBV15,once,NA,CATSSKTSSDEQFF,TGTGCCACCAGCAGCAAGACAAGTTCCGATGAGCAGTTCTTC
TRBJ1-1,TRBV27,NA,NA,CASSLRGAGTEAFF,TGTGCCAGCAGTTTACGGGGGGCGGGGACTGAAGCTTTCTTT
TRBJ1-1,TRBV5-1,NA,NA,CASSSGAGIVNTEAFF,TGCGCCAGCAGCTCCGGAGCGGGGATTGTGAACACTGAAGCTTTCTTT
TRBJ2-1,TRBV9,NA,TRBD2,CASSATSQSYNEQFF,TGTGCCAGCAGCGCGACTAGCCAATCCTACAATGAGCAGTTCTTC
TRBJ1-1,TRBV6-1,NA,NA,CASSVTDLNTEAFF,TGTGCCAGCAGTGTGACAGATCTGAACACTGAAGCTTTCTTT
TRBJ2-1,TRBV7-6,NA,TRBD2,CASSFTASGGVGGNEQFF,TGTGCCAGCAGCTTTACGGCTAGCGGGGGGGTAGGAGGCAATGAGCAGTTCTTC
TRBJ1-3,TRBV19,NA,NA,CASTIGRASGNTIYF,TGTGCCAGTACGATAGGGAGAGCGTCTGGAAACACCATATATTTT
TRBJ2-1,TRBV15,NA,TRBD2,CATSGTSSYNEQFF,TGTGCCACCAGTGGGACTAGCAGCTACAATGAGCAGTTCTTC
TRBJ1-5,TRBV18,NA,TRBD1,CASSLDREQPQHF,TGTGCCAGCTCACTCGACAGGGAGCAGCCCCAGCATTTT
TRBJ2-7,TRBV5-1,NA,NA,CASSLGSRAEAYEQYF,TGCGCCAGCAGCTTGGGATCGAGGGCAGAAGCCTACGAGCAGTACTTC
TRBJ1-2,TRBV4-1,NA,TRBD1,CASSQDPVAGGDGYTF,TGCGCCAGCAGCCAAGACCCCGTGGCAGGGGGCGATGGCTACACCTTC
TRBJ1-1,TRBV11-2,NA,NA,CASSFAAGPTEAFF,TGTGCCAGCAGCTTTGCGGCAGGGCCCACTGAAGCTTTCTTT